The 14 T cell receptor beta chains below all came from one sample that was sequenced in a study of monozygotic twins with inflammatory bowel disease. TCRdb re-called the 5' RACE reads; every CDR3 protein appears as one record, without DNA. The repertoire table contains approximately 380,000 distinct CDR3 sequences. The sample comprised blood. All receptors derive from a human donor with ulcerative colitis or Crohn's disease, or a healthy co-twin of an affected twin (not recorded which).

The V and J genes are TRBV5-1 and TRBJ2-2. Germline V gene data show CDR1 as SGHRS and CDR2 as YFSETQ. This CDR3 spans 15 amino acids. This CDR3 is CASSLAWLTTGELFF. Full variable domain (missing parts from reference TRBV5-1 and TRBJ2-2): KAGVTQTPRYLIKTRGQQVTLSCSPISGHRSVSWYQQTPGQGLQFLFEYFSETQRNKGNFPGRFSGRQFSNSRSEMNVSTLELGDSALYLCASSLAWLTTGELFFGEGSRLTVL.

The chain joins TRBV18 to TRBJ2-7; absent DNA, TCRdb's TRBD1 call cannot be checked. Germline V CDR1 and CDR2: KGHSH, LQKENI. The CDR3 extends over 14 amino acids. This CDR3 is CASSYGTESYEQYF.

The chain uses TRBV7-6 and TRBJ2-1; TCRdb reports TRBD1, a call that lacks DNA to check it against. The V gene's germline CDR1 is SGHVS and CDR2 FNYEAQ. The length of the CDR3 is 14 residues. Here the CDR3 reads CASSFTGFDNEQFF.

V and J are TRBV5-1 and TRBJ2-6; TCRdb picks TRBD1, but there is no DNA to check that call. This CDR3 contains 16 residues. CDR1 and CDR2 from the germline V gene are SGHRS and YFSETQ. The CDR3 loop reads CASSRGTGSGANVLTF.

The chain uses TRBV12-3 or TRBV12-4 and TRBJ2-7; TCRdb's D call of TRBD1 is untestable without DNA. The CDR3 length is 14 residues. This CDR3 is CASSRTGKEYEQYF.

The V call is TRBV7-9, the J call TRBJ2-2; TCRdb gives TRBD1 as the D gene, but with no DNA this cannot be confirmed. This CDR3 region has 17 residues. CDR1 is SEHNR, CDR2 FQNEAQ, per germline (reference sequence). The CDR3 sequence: CASSFPKGQSNTGELFF.

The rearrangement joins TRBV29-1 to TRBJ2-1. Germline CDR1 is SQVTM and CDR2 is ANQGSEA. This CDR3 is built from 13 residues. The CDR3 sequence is CSVAGEVPNEQFF.

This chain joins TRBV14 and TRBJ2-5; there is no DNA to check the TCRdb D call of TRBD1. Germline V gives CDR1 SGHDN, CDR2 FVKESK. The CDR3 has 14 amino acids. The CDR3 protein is CASSPAGGGETQYF.

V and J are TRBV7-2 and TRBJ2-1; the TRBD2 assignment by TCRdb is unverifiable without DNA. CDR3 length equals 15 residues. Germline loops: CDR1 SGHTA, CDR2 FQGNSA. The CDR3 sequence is CASRRTSGAFNEQFF.

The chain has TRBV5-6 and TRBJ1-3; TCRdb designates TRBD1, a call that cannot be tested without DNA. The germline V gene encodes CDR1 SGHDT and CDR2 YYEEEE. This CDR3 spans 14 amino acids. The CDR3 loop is CASTGGSTGNTIYF.

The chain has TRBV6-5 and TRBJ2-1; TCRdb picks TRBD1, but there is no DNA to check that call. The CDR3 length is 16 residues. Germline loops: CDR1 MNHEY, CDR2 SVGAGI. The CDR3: CASSYFGGDVKNEQFF.

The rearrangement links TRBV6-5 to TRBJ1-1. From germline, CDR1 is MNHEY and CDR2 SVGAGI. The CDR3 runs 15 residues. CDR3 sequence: CASSYGRAVNTEAFF.

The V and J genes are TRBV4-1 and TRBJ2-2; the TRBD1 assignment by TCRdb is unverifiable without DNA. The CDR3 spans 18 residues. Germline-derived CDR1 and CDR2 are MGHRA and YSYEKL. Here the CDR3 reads CASSRRSFDRGDTGELFF.

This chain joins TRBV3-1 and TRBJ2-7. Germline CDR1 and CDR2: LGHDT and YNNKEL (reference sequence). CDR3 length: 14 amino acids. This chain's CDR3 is CASSQEHSSYEQYF.